This T cell receptor (beta chain) was recovered during a study of blood T cells in healthy people across ages. Overall study: About one barcoded TCR beta cDNA was captured per two T cells.

Findings of the study overall: PBMCs were not sorted, which prevented a conclusive comparison of naive versus antigen-experienced cells. Long-lived donors had more naive CD4+ cells and higher diversity than aged donors.

The use of a sample-barcoded 5' primer and a J-beta primer mix characterized a second PCR of about 6 to 11 cycles. Every cDNA molecule carried a tag from a template-switch adaptor bearing 12 random nucleotides. TCRdb analysed the 5' RACE reads with MiXCR anew, one entry per CDR3 protein. The sample has hundreds of thousands of distinct CDR3 sequences; 45% to 50% are singletons. The germline V gene has CDR1 SGHRS and CDR2 YFSETQ. The V gene lost 4 bases and the J gene lost 9 bases, with 14 bases spanning the gap. There are 14 residues in the CDR3. With respect to this clonotype: Antigen: not known.

The receptor comes from an older woman in good health. The material sequenced was blood. The chain uses TRBV5-1 and TRBJ1-6; D not certain. The chain's CDR3 is CASSNGIRGSPLHF. DNA of the CDR3: TGCGCCAGCAGCAACGGGATCAGAGGTTCACCCCTCCACTTT.